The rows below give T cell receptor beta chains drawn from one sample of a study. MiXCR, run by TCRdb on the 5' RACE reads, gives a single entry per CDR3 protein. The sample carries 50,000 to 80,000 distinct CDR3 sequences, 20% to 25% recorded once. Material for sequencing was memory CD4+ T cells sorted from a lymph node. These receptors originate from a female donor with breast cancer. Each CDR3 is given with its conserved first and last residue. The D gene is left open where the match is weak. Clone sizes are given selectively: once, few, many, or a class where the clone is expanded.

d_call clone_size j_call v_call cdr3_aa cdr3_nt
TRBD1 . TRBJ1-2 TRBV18 CASSPYRDRHGYTF TGTGCCAGCTCACCTTATCGGGACAGGCATGGCTACACCTTC
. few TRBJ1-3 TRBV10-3 CAISEGQGANTIYF TGTGCCATCAGTGAGGGGCAGGGTGCAAACACCATATATTTT
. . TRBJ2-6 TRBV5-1 CASRGIHDSGANVLTF TGCGCCAGCAGGGGGATCCACGACTCTGGGGCCAACGTCCTGACTTTC
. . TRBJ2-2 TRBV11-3 CASSLDGRPTGELFF TGTGCCAGCAGCTTAGACGGCCGACCAACCGGGGAGCTGTTTTTT
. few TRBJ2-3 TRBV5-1 CASSLEAGYTDTQYF TGCGCCAGCAGCTTGGAAGCAGGATACACAGATACGCAGTATTTT
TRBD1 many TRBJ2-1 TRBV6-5 CASSSIKQGTDSYNEQFF TGTGCCAGCAGTTCCATCAAACAAGGGACAGACTCCTACAATGAGCAGTTCTTC
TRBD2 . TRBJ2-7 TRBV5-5 CASRSGTSGYEQYF TGTGCCAGCAGGTCGGGGACTAGCGGCTACGAGCAGTACTTC
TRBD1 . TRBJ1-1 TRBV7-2 CASSQRQGTEAFF TGTGCCAGCAGCCAAAGACAGGGAACTGAAGCTTTCTTT
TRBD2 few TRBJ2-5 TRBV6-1 CASSETGGDGETQYF TGTGCCAGCAGTGAAACTGGGGGGGACGGAGAGACCCAGTACTTC
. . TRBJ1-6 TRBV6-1 CASSEETGSNSPLHF TGTGCCAGCAGTGAGGAGACAGGTTCTAATTCACCCCTCCACTTT
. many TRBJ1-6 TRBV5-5 CASSLAPGHMNSPLHF TGTGCCAGCAGCTTGGCCCCGGGACACATGAATTCACCCCTCCACTTT
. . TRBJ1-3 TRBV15 CATGSGSGNTIYF TGTGCCACCGGCTCAGGGAGCGGAAACACCATATATTTT
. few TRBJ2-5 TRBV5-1 CASSSNSLYQETQYF TGCGCCAGCAGCTCTAATTCTTTGTACCAAGAGACCCAGTACTTC
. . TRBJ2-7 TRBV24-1 CATSDDYEQYF TGTGCCACCAGTGATGACTACGAGCAGTACTTC
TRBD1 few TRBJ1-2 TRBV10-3 CATSGTALNYGYTF TGTGCCACTTCCGGGACAGCGCTTAACTATGGCTACACCTTC
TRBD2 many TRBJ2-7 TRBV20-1 CSARGSGRGYEQYF TGCAGTGCTAGAGGTAGCGGGAGGGGCTACGAGCAGTACTTC
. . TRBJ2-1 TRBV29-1 CSVSRDSDNEQFF TGCAGCGTCTCCCGGGACTCCGATAATGAGCAGTTCTTC
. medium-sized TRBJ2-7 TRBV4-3 CASSQERDPRDQKYF TGCGCCAGCAGCCAAGAAAGGGACCCCCGGGACCAAAAGTACTTC
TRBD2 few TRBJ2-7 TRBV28 CASTRSAGVYEQYF TGTGCCAGCACACGGTCGGCGGGAGTATACGAGCAGTACTTC
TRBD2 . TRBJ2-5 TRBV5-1 CASSSASGASGETQYF TGCGCCAGCAGCTCGGCTAGCGGGGCGTCTGGAGAGACCCAGTACTTC
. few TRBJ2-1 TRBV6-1 CASSDPGEFF TGTGCCAGCAGTGACCCTGGTGAGTTCTTC
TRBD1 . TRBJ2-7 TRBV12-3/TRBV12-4 CTSSLRTGGRGEQYF TGTACCAGCAGCCTACGGACAGGGGGCCGGGGCGAGCAGTACTTC
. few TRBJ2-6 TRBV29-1 CSVVAGAGGANVLTF TGCAGCGTTGTAGCAGGGGCTGGTGGGGCCAACGTCCTGACTTTC
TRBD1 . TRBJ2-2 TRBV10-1 CASCTGGTTGELFF TGCGCCAGCTGCACAGGGGGGACCACCGGGGAGCTGTTTTTT
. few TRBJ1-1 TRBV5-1 CASSLVGGLNTEAFF TGCGCCAGCAGCTTGGTTGGGGGTTTGAACACTGAAGCTTTCTTT
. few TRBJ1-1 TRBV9 CASSVQGMNTEAFF TGTGCCAGCAGCGTCCAGGGCATGAACACTGAAGCTTTCTTT